The rows below give T cell receptor beta chains drawn from one sample of a study of T cells in Graves' hyperthyroidism and ophthalmopathy. MiXCR, run by TCRdb on the multiplex PCR reads, gives a single entry per CDR3 protein. The sample consists of 370,000 or so distinct CDR3 sequences, less than 15% of them appearing once. Specimen: blood. Source of these receptors: a man aged 25 to 40 with Graves' hyperthyroidism that later progressed to Graves' ophthalmopathy. The CDR3 runs from the conserved cysteine through the conserved F or W. Where a row states a size, it is once, few, many or the class of an expanded clone; other rows omit it.

j_gene	abundance	v_gene	CDR3aa
TRBJ1-1	many	TRBV5-1	CASSFELATEAFF
TRBJ2-7	NA	TRBV24-1	CATSDWGVEQYF
TRBJ1-2	many	TRBV2	CASSEARGGYTF
TRBJ2-1	NA	TRBV20-1	CSGRSTDDFSYNEQFF
TRBJ1-1	many	TRBV12-3/TRBV12-4	CASSPGTVTEAFF
TRBJ2-5	many	TRBV9	CASSSTGETQYF
TRBJ2-7	many	TRBV7-2	CASSSGTVLTYEQYF
TRBJ2-7	NA	TRBV4-1	CASSQYSHEQYF
TRBJ2-7	many	TRBV12-3/TRBV12-4	CASKHRDRDDEQYF
TRBJ1-4	many	TRBV28	CASSLYNRQGNEKLFF
TRBJ1-5	NA	TRBV5-6	CASSSVSSNQPQHF
TRBJ1-6	many	TRBV27	CASSFTGVSPLHF
TRBJ2-2	few	TRBV9	CASRRTSGVNTGELFF
TRBJ2-5	many	TRBV28	CASSFATSGGRETQYF
TRBJ2-7	few	TRBV12-5	CASGLVLTPSYEQYF
TRBJ2-2	many	TRBV7-3	CASSPRVGREPGELFF
TRBJ2-7	many	TRBV4-1	CASSEQTGTLVEQYF
TRBJ2-1	NA	TRBV20-1	CSARAPLAGAINEQFF
TRBJ2-1	NA	TRBV7-9	CASSSTGGINYNEQFF
TRBJ2-3	NA	TRBV11-2	CASSLGRAGWTDTQYF
TRBJ2-7	many	TRBV2	CASSDETIYEQYF
TRBJ1-4	many	TRBV11-2	CASSLTGAEEKLFF
TRBJ1-2	NA	TRBV28	CASDRGGRFYGYTF